Below, one TCR beta chain is given with its context. Its target is not known. This sample is part of a study of CXCR3-negative and CXCR3-positive naive CD8 T cells. Whole-study findings and limits: Memory CD8+ cells showed much lower diversity, while both naive subsets displayed comparably high diversity. Unlike memory cells, which differed, naive CXCR3-negative and CXCR3-positive cells had similar TRBV-TRBJ usage.

The TRB cDNA libraries were prepared by 5' RACE with UMI labels. Reprocessing the 5' RACE reads, TCRdb reports a single entry for every CDR3 protein and omits DNA. The table for this sample gives over 80,000 distinct CDR3 sequences. This CDR3 contains 15 residues. The receptor comes from a human donor in good health. Some clones in this sample may be carry-over from other donors' samples. This chain connects TRBV12-3 or TRBV12-4 to TRBJ2-3; TCRdb names TRBD1, which stays unverified in the absence of DNA. Sequenced material: naive CXCR3- CD8+ T cells from blood. Noted subset: CD45RO-CCR7+CD27+CD95- naive CD8+ T cells lacking CXCR3 (TNR3-). The CDR3 protein is CASFEEGAVTDTQYF.